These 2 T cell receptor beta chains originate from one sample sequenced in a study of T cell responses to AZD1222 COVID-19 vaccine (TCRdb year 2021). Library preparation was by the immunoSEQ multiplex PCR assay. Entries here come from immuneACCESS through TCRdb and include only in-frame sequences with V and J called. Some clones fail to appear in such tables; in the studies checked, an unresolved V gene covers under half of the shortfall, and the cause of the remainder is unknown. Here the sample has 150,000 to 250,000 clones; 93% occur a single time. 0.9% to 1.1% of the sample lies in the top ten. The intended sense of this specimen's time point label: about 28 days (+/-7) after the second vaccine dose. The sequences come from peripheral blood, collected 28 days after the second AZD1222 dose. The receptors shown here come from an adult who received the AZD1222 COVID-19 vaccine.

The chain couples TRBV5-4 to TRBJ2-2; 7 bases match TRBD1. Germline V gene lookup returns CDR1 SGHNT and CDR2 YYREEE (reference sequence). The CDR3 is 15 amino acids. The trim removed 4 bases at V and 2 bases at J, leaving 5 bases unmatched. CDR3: CASSTGQTNTGELFF. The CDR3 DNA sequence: TGTGCCAGCAGCACGGGACAGACAAACACCGGGGAGCTGTTTTTT. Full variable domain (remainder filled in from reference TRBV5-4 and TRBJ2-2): ETGVTQSPTHLIKTRGQQVTLRCSSQSGHNTVSWYQQALGQGPQFIFQYYREEENGRGNFPPRFSGLQFPNYSSELNVNALELDDSALYLCASSTGQTNTGELFFGEGSRLTVL.

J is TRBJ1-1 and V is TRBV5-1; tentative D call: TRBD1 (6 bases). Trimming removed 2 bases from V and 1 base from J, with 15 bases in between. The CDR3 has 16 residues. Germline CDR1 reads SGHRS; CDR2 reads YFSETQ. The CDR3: CASSFGTGRTNTEAFF. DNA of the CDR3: TGCGCCAGCAGCTTCGGTACAGGGAGGACGAACACTGAAGCTTTCTTT.